Each of the 18 T cell receptor beta chains below was sequenced from the same sample in a study of cytomegalovirus exposure and HLA in healthy donors. PCR amplification relied on 60 Vbeta primers (plus 13 Jbeta primers). Assay: immunoSEQ multiplex PCR; the TCRdb copy retains only in-frame clones and omits some. This table holds roughly 120,000 clones, roughly four fifths found once. The source material was PBMCs. These receptor sequences come from a man aged 40-49 years in good health and CMV-seronegative.

In DNA, the CDR3 is TGCAGCGGGGCCCCCCAGGGGGCGATCACTGAAGCTTTCTTT. Residues: CSGAPQGAITEAFF. V is TRBV29-1 and J is TRBJ1-1; TRBD1 matches at 8 bases. Germline lookup yields CDR1 SQVTM and CDR2 ANQGSEA. J was trimmed by 4 bases and V by 7 bases; bases with no gene match: 11. The CDR3 loop spans 14 amino acids.

This chain uses TRBV7-3 with TRBJ2-3; D perhaps matches TRBD2 (6 bases). Trimming removed 4 bases at V and 9 bases at J, with 11 bases between. Germline V gene lookup returns CDR1 SGHTA and CDR2 FQGTGA. The CDR3 contains 12 residues. As DNA, the CDR3 is TGTGCCAGCAGCTCGGACTACCGGACGCAGTATTTT. Amino acid sequence: CASSSDYRTQYF.

The gene calls are TRBV7-2 and TRBJ2-2, with 8 bases fitting TRBD1. This CDR3 is built from 14 residues. In germline, CDR1 is SGHTA, CDR2 FQGNSA. After removal of 5 bases from V and 4 bases from J, the junction contained 3 bases not matched to a gene. The CDR3: CASSRDRGTGELFF. CDR3 DNA sequence: TGTGCCAGCAGCCGCGACAGGGGCACCGGGGAGCTGTTTTTT.

The chain has TRBV2 and TRBJ2-3; D is undetermined. Germline CDR1 SNHLY, CDR2 FYNNEI. The V gene lost 8 bases and the J gene lost 0 bases, with 12 bases spanning the gap. The CDR3 contains 14 residues. This CDR3 reads CASSNRVSTDTQYF. The CDR3, as DNA: TGTGCCAGCTCTAACCGGGTTAGCACAGATACGCAGTATTTT.

There are a few counts of this clone. V and J are TRBV6-6 and TRBJ2-3; no firm D call. The CDR3 extends over 12 amino acids. V was trimmed by 7 bases and J by 2 bases, leaving 7 bases between them. CDR1 and CDR2 from the germline V gene are MNHNY and SVGAGI (reference sequence). The CDR3 here is CASTDTTDTQYF. CDR3 bases: TGTGCCAGCACCGACACCACAGATACGCAGTATTTT.

With respect to this clone: Relative to the germline gene, one junction end is altered; a read error may explain this. The chain is built from TRBV7-8 and TRBJ2-6, with D possibly matching TRBD1 (5 bases). The germline V gene has CDR1 SGHVS and CDR2 FQNEAQ. The CDR3 spans 16 residues. CDR3 loop: CASSLAANSGANGLTF. CDR3 nucleotide sequence: TGTGCCAGCAGCTTAGCGGCTAACTCTGGGGCCAACGGCCTGACTTTC.

The chain recombines TRBV5-1 with TRBJ1-2; D is unclear. CDR3 length: 14 residues. Trimming removed 0 bases at V and 1 base at J, with 7 bases between. The V gene's germline CDR1 is SGHRS and CDR2 YFSETQ. CDR3 coding DNA: TGCGCCAGCAGCTTGGGCATGAGTAACTATGGCTACACCTTC. This sequence encodes CASSLGMSNYGYTF.

The V gene is TRBV19, the J gene TRBJ2-6; D might be TRBD1 (5 bases). The CDR3 consists of 15 residues. Germline V gene data show CDR1 as LNHDA and CDR2 as SQIVND (reference sequence). Trimming removed 10 bases from V and 0 bases from J, with 13 bases in between. The CDR3 DNA is TGTGCCACCACACAGGTACACTCTGGGGCCAACGTCCTGACTTTC. It codes for CATTQVHSGANVLTF.

This clone was found a few times. At one end the junction does not follow the germline gene, possibly because of a read error. The chain has TRBV25-1 and TRBJ2-6, with a weak D call TRBD1 (6 bases). The CDR3 is made up of 15 amino acids. Per the germline V gene, CDR1 is MGHDK and CDR2 is SYGVNS. The CDR3 bases are TGTGCCAGCAGTGGGACAGTCTCTGGGGCCAACGGCCTGACTTTC. It specifies CASSGTVSGANGLTF.

The J gene is TRBJ1-5, the V gene TRBV19; D unclear. V dropped 3 bases and J dropped 7 bases, with 16 bases sitting between them. This CDR3 comprises 15 residues. In germline, CDR1 is LNHDA, CDR2 SQIVND (reference sequence). The CDR3 DNA follows: TGTGCCAGTAGTATTTCCCTGGGCGTAAGCCAGCCCCAGCATTTT. Amino acids: CASSISLGVSQPQHF.

The V and J genes are TRBV6-5 and TRBJ2-1; the D gene is possibly TRBD2 (6 bases). V was clipped by 6 bases and J by 4 bases, with 10 bases between them. This CDR3 is built from 13 residues. Looked up from germline, CDR1 is MNHEY and CDR2 is SVGAGI. The CDR3: CASSPGTYNEQFF. In nucleotides, the CDR3 is TGTGCCAGCAGCCCCGGGACTTACAATGAGCAGTTCTTC.

The CDR3 protein is CAADAGRDQETQYF. The CDR3 nucleotides are TGTGCCGCCGATGCAGGGAGGGACCAAGAGACCCAGTACTTC. The rearrangement joins TRBV10-3 to TRBJ2-5, with TRBD2 matching 7 bases. Per the germline V gene, CDR1 is ENHRY and CDR2 is SYGVKD. CDR3 length equals 14 residues. Trimming cost V 11 bases and J 0 bases; bases outside gene matches: 9.

This clone turned up a few times. This chain links TRBV28 with TRBJ1-5; 10 nucleotides align to TRBD1. The germline gives CDR1 MDHEN, CDR2 SYDVKM. V gave up 6 bases and J gave up 6 bases; unmatched junction bases: 5. CDR3 length equals 14 residues. In nucleotides, the CDR3 is TGTGCCAGCAGGTCCGGGACAGGGGTTCAGCCCCAGCATTTT. It translates to CASRSGTGVQPQHF. Combining the CDR3 with reference TRBV28 and TRBJ1-5 gives the whole variable domain DVKVTQSSRYLVKRTGEKVFLECVQDMDHENMFWYRQDPGLGLRLIYFSYDVKMKEKGDIPEGYSVSREKKERFSLILESASTNQTSMYLCASRSGTGVQPQHFGDGTRLSIL.

The rearrangement joins TRBV29-1 to TRBJ1-1; 7 bases line up with TRBD1. Germline V CDR1 and CDR2: SQVTM, ANQGSEA. The length of the CDR3 is 12 residues. Trimming at V came to 8 bases and at J to 5 bases, leaving 8 bases not matched to a gene. The CDR3 loop is CSMTGLGTEAFF. In DNA, the CDR3 is TGCAGCATGACAGGGCTGGGGACTGAAGCTTTCTTT. Looking up the rest from reference TRBV29-1 and TRBJ1-1 gives the full variable domain: SAVISQKPSRDICQRGTSLTIQCQVDSQVTMMFWYRQQPGQSLTLIATANQGSEATYESGFVIDKFPISRPNLTFSTLTVSNMSPEDSSIYLCSMTGLGTEAFFGQGTRLTVV.

The chain employs TRBV6-6 and TRBJ2-7, with 9 bases identical to TRBD2. The CDR3 is made up of 15 amino acids. Germline CDR1 is MNHNY and CDR2 is SVGAGI (reference sequence). Germline trimming cut 3 bases from V and 1 base from J; bases unmatched to any gene: 4. This chain's CDR3 is CASSYSGRVSYEQYF. The CDR3 DNA reads as TGTGCCAGCAGTTATAGCGGGAGAGTGTCCTACGAGCAGTACTTC.

In this sample, this clone turned up once. The chain carries TRBV5-6 and TRBJ2-3; TRBD2 matches 7 bases. The germline V gene encodes CDR1 SGHDT and CDR2 YYEEEE. The CDR3 loop spans 16 amino acids. J gave up 0 bases and V 4 bases, and 8 bases lay outside the gene matches. CDR3 nucleotides: TGTGCCAGCAGCCCACGGGGGGAAGAAAGCACAGATACGCAGTATTTT. Amino acid sequence: CASSPRGEESTDTQYF.

This clone was observed a handful of times. The genes are TRBV10-3 and TRBJ2-3; 8 bases map to TRBD1. The junction had 10 bases not matched to a gene; V was cut back by 6 bases and J by 2 bases. CDR1 is ENHRY, CDR2 SYGVKD, per germline. The CDR3 spans 16 residues. The CDR3 here is CAISPKGQADTDTQYF. The CDR3 coding sequence is TGTGCCATCAGCCCGAAGGGACAGGCGGACACAGATACGCAGTATTTT.

This clone was observed a single time. The chain is built from TRBV25-1 and TRBJ1-6; D might be TRBD1 (5 bases). The CDR3 spans 16 residues. V lost 3 bases, J lost 8 bases, and 17 bases lay in between. Germline loops: CDR1 MGHDK, CDR2 SYGVNS. The CDR3 sequence: CASSDGRVGYHSPLHF. The CDR3 bases are TGTGCCAGCAGTGATGGCAGGGTCGGGTATCATTCACCCCTCCACTTT.